This T cell receptor beta chain was documented in a study of regulatory T cells in long-lasting Graves disease (dated by TCRdb to the early 2020s). About the investigation overall: Antithyroid drugs had been taken for less than 3 months by newly diagnosed Graves' disease patients. Persistent Graves' disease patients were compared with newly diagnosed Graves' disease patients by peripheral blood TCR sequencing and RNA sequencing. The study was conducted in China and was registered as a clinical trial. TCR sequencing covered about 13 persistent and 20 or so newly diagnosed Graves' disease patients, about 35 samples in total. The full study reports these points: As a limitation, the authors acknowledged that the small sample size may reduce accuracy. Only peripheral blood was studied, because thyroid tissue, the primary lesion, was inaccessible. Sequencing and analysis were restricted to the TCR beta chain. TRBV28, TRBJ1-2 and TRBJ2-5 were preferentially used in persistent disease, while TRBV20-1 and TRBJ2-1 were favored in newly diagnosed disease. Lower TCR Shannon entropy and fewer highly expanded clones were observed in persistent Graves' disease patients than in newly diagnosed patients, which suggested clonal expansion. Patients with persistent disease shared more public clonotypes (fewer than 3,000) than newly diagnosed patients did (approximately 1,000).

The method was multiplex PCR. The instrument given in TCRdb is Illumina HiSeq 4000. TCR beta libraries were built with iRepertoire HTBI primers and Arm-PCR amplification of CDR3 regions. Before sequencing, the PCR products went through gel purification. Per the original workflow: Gene usage analysis of CDR3 amino acid clonotypes used the 60 to 80 TRBV and more than 13 TRBJ segments found across samples. COPE and FqMerger were used to merge filtered high-quality paired reads into contigs. Contigs were aligned with BLAST to IMGT TRBV, TRBD and TRBJ reference genes, and CDR3 was defined per IMGT. Any clonotype with a frequency above 0.1% was classified as a highly expanded clone. Shannon entropy was used to measure repertoire diversity, and the Gini coefficient was used to measure V-J evenness. A clonotype was considered public if more than one individual shared it. TCRdb reanalyzed the raw reads on its own, using fastp at Q25 for trimming and MiXCR for clone calling, and kept in-frame beta chains. Each record represents a unique CDR3 protein, reported with the most common genes and DNA among its rows. TCRdb, not the original authors, processed these V and J calls. The sample data list under 300,000 distinct CDR3 sequences, and approximately 20% of these were observed just once. The top ten clonotypes cover around 15% of the sample.

Per the publication, the time point label means: newly diagnosed GD, antithyroid drugs for less than 3 months. RNA was extracted from PBMCs in TRIzol for both TCR sequencing and RNA sequencing. The diagnosis of Graves' disease was made according to American Thyroid Association guidelines. Recruitment of patients was carried out at an endocrinology department in Xi'an, China. Each patient gave around 9 milliliters of peripheral blood, collected in an EDTA anticoagulant tube. PBMCs were isolated by Ficoll Paque Plus density gradient separation without further T cell sorting. An Agilent 2100 Bioanalyzer and agarose gel were used to assess RNA quality, and a NanoDrop 2000 was used to measure RNA concentration. This clonotype was recorded at least ten times. Its antigen is currently not known. Per-base quality was not reported, and no clone a single base away is much larger than it. V lost 2 bases and J lost 5 bases, and the count of bases not matched to a germline gene is 14. CDR1 and CDR2 are read off the germline V gene (reference sequence) as DFQATT and SNEGSKA. The CDR3 goes from the cysteine to the phenylalanine over 16 residues. Only the CDR3 DNA stays, 48 bases, in frame from base 1.

This sample also belongs to another study, concerning T cells in Graves' hyperthyroidism and ophthalmopathy. The second paper further reports: Stable Graves' hyperthyroidism was defined as no progression to ophthalmopathy during 18 months of follow-up. Hyperthyroidism patients were newly diagnosed, had a disease duration of under 2 months, and were aged 18 to 65 years. Any patient with an uncontrolled infection, another autoimmune disease, pregnancy or lactation was excluded. Diagnoses relied on clinical symptoms, serum thyroxine and TRAb, thyroid ultrasound and orbital computed tomography. The first round of RT-PCR for the TCR CDR3 was performed with the HTBI primer set and the Qiagen OneStep RT-PCR kit. Blood samples also contained most of the expanded thyroid clonotypes (frequency above 0.001), which suggests that blood repertoires may reflect thyroid immune responses. A 13 V-J signature model separated ophthalmopathy from stable hyperthyroidism, with around 91% sensitivity and 81% to 82% specificity in cross-validation and 80%/75% in testing. In validation, the model predicted progression to ophthalmopathy a median of approximately 6.3 months before onset, with about 71% sensitivity and about 72% specificity. To identify TCR V-J signatures that set the groups apart, the researchers used a discovery cohort of approximately 98 patients, made up of under 50 with Graves' ophthalmopathy and about 55 with stable Graves' hyperthyroidism. Whether ophthalmopathy could be predicted prospectively was tested in an independent validation cohort made up of approximately 19 hyperthyroidism patients plus 17 patients who later progressed to ophthalmopathy. The 75 to 100 discovery patients were randomly split 7:3 into training and test sets. In addition, the study compared T-cell repertoires in thyroid tissue and in blood from roughly six Graves' hyperthyroidism patients. After blood sampling, hyperthyroidism patients were treated with methimazole at a starting dose of 30 mg daily, and ophthalmopathy patients were treated with high-dose intravenous methylprednisolone. The libraries were constructed in a second round of multiplex PCR and then size-selected and purified. Libraries were sequenced paired-end with 100 bp reads on an Illumina HiSeq2000. SOAPnuke was used to process the raw data, removing reads that contained adapters or uncalled bases, had a mean Phred below 15, or lacked an exact match to the constant primer or identifier. COPE v1.2.5 was used to merge the high-quality paired reads, and each unique nucleotide sequence was defined as a clonotype. Clonotypes were aligned to IMGT TRBV, TRBD and TRBJ reference segments using MiTCR v1.1. The analysis included only V-J combinations with a frequency above 0.0001, which together covered about 99% of the repertoires. A TCS score was defined as the ratio of F50 (clonal expansion) to E x V (chaos), with BLOSUM62-based TCRdist applied between CDR3 peptides within each V-J. Welch's t-statistics and random forest reduced roughly 500 V-J features to 13, which were used in a naive Bayes classifier (R e1071). Sample size was not statistically predetermined, and investigators were not blinded to group allocation. The paper reports TCR Vbeta CDR3 sequencing of approximately 140 peripheral blood samples: over 40 ophthalmopathy, over 70 hyperthyroidism and around 17 progressor patients.

Sequencing was performed on peripheral blood mononuclear cells (PBMCs), taken at new diagnosis, from a patient treated with antithyroid drugs. Recombination linked TRBV20-1 to TRBJ2-5, and 7 junction bases match TRBD1. The source of this sequence is a woman in her 30s with Graves disease. Donor details come from another sample of the same person, matched by shared clones. The sequence in DNA is TGCAGTGCTAGACGCCCGTCACGACAGGGCCCGGAGACCCAGTACTTC. It is translated as CSARRPSRQGPETQYF.